This T cell receptor (beta chain) stems from a study of identical twins. TCRdb reprocessed the 5' RACE reads with MiXCR, giving one entry per CDR3 protein. The sample lists some 1,600,000 distinct CDR3 sequences, 25% to 35% occurring once. The sequencing input was cord blood. This clonotype was obtained from a newborn girl in good health.

The CDR3 DNA is TGTGCCAGCAGCCCCCCTCTAGCGGGTGGGGTATACAATGAGCAGTTCTTC. Protein: CASSPPLAGGVYNEQFF. The chain uses TRBV7-9 and TRBJ2-1; 8 nucleotides line up with TRBD2. Trimming removed 5 bases from V and 4 bases from J; junction bases left unmatched: 13. The CDR3 totals 17 residues. The germline V gene encodes CDR1 SEHNR and CDR2 FQNEAQ (reference sequence).